The present T cell receptor (beta chain) was sequenced within a study of T-cell reconstitution after alpha-beta-depleted transplantation in children. Whole-study results and caveats: Alpha-beta T cells about two months after transplant reportedly derived from several hundred expanded graft clones.

The TCRbeta library incorporated unique molecular identifiers. Each CDR3 protein is one row after TCRdb ran MiXCR on the PCR reads. Among about 420,000 distinct CDR3 sequences listed, 15% to 20% were seen once. This clonotype appeared a single time. Its antigen remains unidentified. V shed 3 bases, J shed 6 bases, and the junction held 17 bases outside the gene matches. CDR3 size: 17 residues. Looked up from germline, CDR1 is DFQATT and CDR2 is SNEGSKA (reference sequence). The chain recombines TRBV20-1 with TRBJ1-1; the match to TRBD1 covers 9 bases. The receptor was derived from a boy in the first two years of life who had a stem cell transplant for Wiskott-Aldrich syndrome, so the T cells may come from the graft donor. The material was PBMCs, mostly from graft donor cells, obtained 360 days after TCRalphabeta/CD19-depleted stem cell transplant. In DNA, the CDR3 is TGCAGTGCTAGCCTATCGACAGGGGGGCTTATGGGCGCTGAAGCTTTCTTT. Translating it yields CSASLSTGGLMGAEAFF.